This T cell receptor delta chain was captured in a study of gamma-delta T cells after stem cell transplantation. This clone was counted a few times. This likely reflects a read error, since a far larger clone is one base away. TCRdb reapplied CATT to the RT-PCR reads. The profile shows around 1,300 delta-chain clones, 2.2% of them singletons. This CDR3 has 24 amino acids. Germline CDR1 and CDR2: TSWWSYY and QGS. V was clipped by 3 bases and J by 2 bases, with 40 bases between them. The sequenced sample was gamma-delta T cells. The TCR sequence derives from a human donor. It is not recorded whose cells these are; they may come from a transplant donor. The chain employs TRDV1 and TRDJ1, with D possibly being TRDD2 or TRDD3 (6 bases each). CDR3 sequence (DNA): TGTGCTCTTGGGGAGCCCCGACTCGTACTTCCTGCGGGGTCTTATGGGGATGGTACCGATAAACTCATCTTT. Protein sequence: CALGEPRLVLPAGSYGDGTDKLIF.